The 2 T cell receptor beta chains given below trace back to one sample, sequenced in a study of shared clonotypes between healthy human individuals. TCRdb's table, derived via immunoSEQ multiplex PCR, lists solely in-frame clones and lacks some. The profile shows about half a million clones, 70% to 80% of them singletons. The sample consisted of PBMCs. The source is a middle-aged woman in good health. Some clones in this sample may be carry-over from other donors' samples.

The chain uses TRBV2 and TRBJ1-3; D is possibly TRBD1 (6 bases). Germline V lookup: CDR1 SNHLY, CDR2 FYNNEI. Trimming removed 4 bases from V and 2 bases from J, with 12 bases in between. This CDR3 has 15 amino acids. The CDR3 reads CASSAEGGAGNTIYF. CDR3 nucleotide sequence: TGTGCCAGCAGTGCCGAGGGGGGGGCTGGAAACACCATATATTTT.

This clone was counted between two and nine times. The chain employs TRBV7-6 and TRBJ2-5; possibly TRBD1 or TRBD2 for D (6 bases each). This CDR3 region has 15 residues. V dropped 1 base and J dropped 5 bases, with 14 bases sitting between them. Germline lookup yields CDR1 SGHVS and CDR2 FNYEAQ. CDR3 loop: CASSLGTTGRETQYF. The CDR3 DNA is TGTGCCAGCAGCTTAGGGACCACAGGGAGGGAGACCCAGTACTTC.